This passage covers 12 T cell receptor beta chains from one sample sequenced in a study of Graves' ophthalmopathy and Graves' hyperthyroidism. Amplified TCR beta CDR3 regions were obtained using RNA transcripts as template. In the first round, RT-PCR was carried out with HTBI primers, and a multiplex PCR formed the second round. Via MiXCR, TCRdb re-called the multiplex PCR reads, giving one row per CDR3 protein. The table shows around 600,000 distinct CDR3 sequences, with about 40% occurring only once. Sequenced material: peripheral blood. The receptors were sampled from an adult man with Graves' ophthalmopathy.

The chain has TRBV7-9 and TRBJ1-2, with TRBD1 identical over 7 bases. This CDR3 has 14 residues. Losses at the gene ends were 3 bases for V and 3 bases for J; bases not matched to a gene: 4. Germline V lookup: CDR1 SEHNR, CDR2 FQNEAQ (reference sequence). CDR3 amino acids: CASSFRQGDYGYTF. The CDR3 region has the DNA TGTGCCAGCAGCTTCCGACAGGGTGACTATGGCTACACCTTC.

The chain recombines TRBV25-1 with TRBJ2-1, with 7 bases matching TRBD1. Trimming removed 6 bases from V and 12 bases from J; junction bases left unmatched: 14. CDR3 length equals 14 residues. Germline-derived CDR1 and CDR2 are MGHDK and SYGVNS. DNA for the CDR3: TGTGCCAGCAGCTCGGGACAGCCCTTTGCCGTGCAGTTCTTC. This gives the protein CASSSGQPFAVQFF.

This clonotype was counted many times. V usage is TRBV7-2 and J usage is TRBJ1-1; D gene unclear. Deletions cut 1 base from V and 3 bases from J, with 6 bases between. The CDR3 runs to 13 residues. Germline V CDR1 and CDR2: SGHTA, FQGNSA. The CDR3 spells CASSLERDTEAFF. The CDR3 coding sequence is TGTGCCAGCAGCTTAGAACGGGACACTGAAGCTTTCTTT.

Many counts were recorded for this clonotype. This rearrangement joins TRBV13 to TRBJ1-2; 8 bases align to TRBD1. Per germline, CDR1 PRHDT and CDR2 FYEKMQ (reference sequence). CDR3 length: 17 amino acids. The ends lost 0 bases at V and 9 bases at J; junction bases unmatched: 15. The CDR3 is CASSLGRGPFLAFSYTF. CDR3 DNA sequence: TGTGCCAGCAGCTTAGGCAGGGGGCCCTTCCTTGCTTTCAGCTACACCTTC. Complete variable domain (other parts from reference TRBV13 and TRBJ1-2): AAGVIQSPRHLIKEKRETATLKCYPIPRHDTVYWYQQGPGQDPQFLISFYEKMQSDKGSIPDRFSAQQFSDYHSELNMSSLELGDSALYFCASSLGRGPFLAFSYTFGSGTRLTVV.

This clonotype was detected ten times or more. The chain has TRBV7-9 and TRBJ1-4, with 7 bases aligning to TRBD1. Looked up from germline, CDR1 is SEHNR and CDR2 is FQNEAQ (reference sequence). Unmatched junction bases numbered 4, after V lost 6 bases and J lost 3 bases. The CDR3 loop spans 14 amino acids. The CDR3 DNA is TGTGCCAGCAGTTTGACAGGGCCTAATGAAAAACTGTTTTTT. Protein sequence: CASSLTGPNEKLFF.

V usage is TRBV7-3 and J usage is TRBJ2-5; the D gene is possibly TRBD2 (7 bases). In germline, CDR1 is SGHTA, CDR2 FQGTGA. This CDR3 is built from 13 residues. V was shortened by 5 bases and J by 9 bases, with 16 bases between the two germline ends. The CDR3 sequence: CASSARQAGAQYF. The CDR3 region has the DNA TGTGCCAGCAGCGCCAGACAGGCGGGGGCCCAGTACTTC.

The chain couples TRBV10-3 to TRBJ2-7, with D possibly called TRBD1 or TRBD2 (6 bases each). In germline, CDR1 is ENHRY, CDR2 SYGVKD. The CDR3 contains 13 residues. Between the trimmed V and J ends, which lost 3 bases and 7 bases, there was a span of 13 bases. For the CDR3, the DNA is TGTGCCATCAGTGACCCGGGGGCGACGGAGCAGTACTTC. As protein: CAISDPGATEQYF.

Concerning this clonotype: This may come from a read error, since a much larger clone is one base off. This chain uses TRBV19 with TRBJ1-1; D is perhaps TRBD1 (6 bases). The CDR3 runs 11 residues. Germline V gene sequence: CDR1 LNHDA, CDR2 SQIVND (reference sequence). Trimming left V 9 bases short and J 5 bases short, with 10 bases between. The DNA of the CDR3 is TGTGCCAGCTGCAGGGGTACTGAAGCTTTCTTT. This translates into CASCRGTEAFF.

The chain recombines TRBV6-1 with TRBJ2-7, with TRBD1 identical over 8 bases. The CDR3 spans 13 residues. Trimming took 8 bases from V and 7 from J; bases not matched to a gene: 10. Germline-derived CDR1 and CDR2 are MNHNS and SASEGT. CDR3 coding DNA: TGTGCCAGCGGGGGACAGGCGACTAGGGAGCAGTACTTC. Amino acid sequence: CASGGQATREQYF.

This clonotype showed up just a few times. V usage is TRBV12-3 or TRBV12-4 and J usage is TRBJ1-5; D gene unclear. The CDR3 has 16 amino acids. V was trimmed by 3 bases and J by 0 bases, leaving 12 bases between them. The CDR3 DNA reads TGTGCCAGCAGTTTTCAGGTCCTTGATAGCAATCAGCCCCAGCATTTT. Its protein is CASSFQVLDSNQPQHF.

The chain combines TRBV7-3 with TRBJ2-7; 9 positions agree with TRBD1. This CDR3 has 14 residues. Per germline, CDR1 SGHTA and CDR2 FQGTGA. V dropped 6 bases and J dropped 6; count of bases not matched to a gene: 9. The CDR3, as DNA: TGTGCCAGCAGTTGGCCGGGACAGGGTGCCGAGCAGTACTTC. Translation: CASSWPGQGAEQYF.

This clonotype was detected many times. The J gene is TRBJ1-6, the V gene TRBV12-3 or TRBV12-4; D perhaps matches TRBD1 (6 bases). The length of the CDR3 is 14 residues. Trimming cost V 6 bases and J 9 bases, with 15 bases left between them. CDR3 loop: CASRLQGNGSPLHF. The DNA of the CDR3 is TGTGCCAGCAGGTTACAGGGTAATGGTTCACCCCTCCACTTT.